The 17 T cell receptor beta chains in this list originate from one sample, sequenced in a study of PD-1 blockade in classical Hodgkin lymphoma. The time point is: cycle 4 day 1 (C4D1), after around six weeks of nivolumab. Every patient had relapsed following autologous stem cell transplantation, and cohorts differed in brentuximab vedotin exposure. The data were produced by immunoSEQ multiplex PCR, yet TCRdb's version contains in-frame clones alone and is incomplete. Of about 20,000 clones in the sample, around 80% were seen once. Sequences were derived from peripheral blood mononuclear cells (PBMCs), sampled before the fourth cycle of nivolumab. The receptors derive from a human donor with classical Hodgkin lymphoma.

This chain uses TRBV30 with TRBJ2-2, with 9 nucleotides matching TRBD1. CDR1 and CDR2 from the germline V gene are GTSNPN and SVGIG (reference sequence). After removal of 8 bases from V and 0 bases from J, the junction contained 22 bases not matched to a gene. The CDR3 runs to 20 residues. CDR3 in amino acids: CASRPRDRATAIPNTGELFF. The DNA of the CDR3 is TGTGCCAGCCGACCTCGGGACAGGGCTACCGCGATACCGAACACCGGGGAGCTGTTTTTT.

The chain carries TRBV7-9 and TRBJ2-5; 9 bases fit TRBD1. The germline gives CDR1 SEHNR, CDR2 FQNEAQ (reference sequence). J lost 7 bases, V lost 4 bases, and 4 bases had no gene match. This CDR3 region has 13 residues. This chain's CDR3 is CASSWDRAGTQYF. As DNA, the CDR3 is TGTGCCAGCAGCTGGGACAGGGCAGGGACCCAGTACTTC.

The rearrangement links TRBV7-9 to TRBJ2-1, with D unclear. CDR1 and CDR2 (germline): SEHNR, FQNEAQ (reference sequence). The CDR3 spans 15 residues. V lost 1 base to trimming and J lost 4 bases, with 11 bases between them. DNA for the CDR3: TGTGCCAGCAGCTTAGAAAGACGTCTTTACAATGAGCAGTTCTTC. Protein product: CASSLERRLYNEQFF.

The chain uses TRBV30 and TRBJ1-2; 7 positions agree with TRBD1. The germline V gene encodes CDR1 GTSNPN and CDR2 SVGIG (reference sequence). This CDR3 is 13 amino acids long. Losses at the gene ends were 7 bases for V and 5 bases for J; bases not matched to a gene: 10. CDR3 sequence (DNA): TGTGCCTTTTCGGCGGACAGGCTATATGGCTACACCTTC. It specifies CAFSADRLYGYTF.

V is TRBV6-5 and J is TRBJ1-1; D perhaps matches TRBD1 (6 bases). This CDR3 comprises 14 residues. Germline CDR1 reads MNHEY; CDR2 reads SVGAGI. Trimming took off 7 bases at V and 5 bases at J, with 17 bases between the two ends. CDR3 DNA: TGTGCCAGCATGAGGGGGGTTTGGTCAACTGAAGCTTTCTTT. Encoded protein: CASMRGVWSTEAFF.

The chain employs TRBV10-3 and TRBJ1-1; D uncertain. Per the germline V gene, CDR1 is ENHRY and CDR2 is SYGVKD. The CDR3 has 12 residues. Deletions cut 10 bases from V and 4 bases from J, with 13 bases between. The CDR3: CATAAVSTEAFF. DNA of the CDR3: TGTGCCACCGCGGCGGTGAGCACTGAAGCTTTCTTT.

The rearrangement links TRBV6-6 to TRBJ2-7; 7 bases match TRBD2. Germline V gene sequence: CDR1 MNHNY, CDR2 SVGAGI (reference sequence). Losses at the gene ends were 4 bases for V and 2 bases for J; bases not matched to a gene: 2. The CDR3 runs 13 residues. As DNA, the CDR3 is TGTGCCAGCAGTTGGGGAGGGGCCTACGAGCAGTACTTC. Protein product: CASSWGGAYEQYF.

The V call is TRBV18, the J call TRBJ1-4; D uncertain. V lost 7 bases to trimming and J lost 0 bases, with 9 bases between them. Looked up from germline, CDR1 is KGHSH and CDR2 is LQKENI. This CDR3 is 14 amino acids long. The CDR3 sequence: CASFDGSTNEKLFF. The CDR3 nucleotides are TGTGCCAGCTTTGACGGATCAACTAATGAAAAACTGTTTTTT.

The chain links TRBV5-5 to TRBJ2-5; D call uncertain. V was pared by 5 bases and J by 1 base, with 15 bases between. In germline, CDR1 is SGHKS, CDR2 YYEKEE (reference sequence). CDR3 length equals 15 residues. The CDR3 sequence is CASRRGYGIQETQYF. CDR3 in DNA: TGTGCCAGCAGACGTGGGTACGGTATCCAAGAGACCCAGTACTTC.

The chain has TRBV4-1 and TRBJ2-2; weak D call: TRBD1 (5 bases). The germline V gene encodes CDR1 MGHRA and CDR2 YSYEKL. V lost 1 base to trimming and J lost 8 bases, with 14 bases between them. The CDR3 is 15 amino acids. The CDR3 region is CASSQAWAGRGELFF. The CDR3 DNA follows: TGCGCCAGCAGCCAAGCATGGGCAGGGCGTGGGGAGCTGTTTTTT.

The J gene is TRBJ2-3, the V gene TRBV5-1; no reliable D call. This CDR3 is built from 14 residues. V was shortened by 2 bases and J by 0 bases, with 7 bases between the two germline ends. The germline V gene has CDR1 SGHRS and CDR2 YFSETQ. CDR3 bases: TGCGCCAGCAGCTTCGCATACAGCACAGATACGCAGTATTTT. It translates to CASSFAYSTDTQYF.

V and J are TRBV19 and TRBJ1-2; tentatively, D is TRBD1 (6 bases). V was pared by 5 bases and J by 2 bases, with 9 bases between. This CDR3 contains 13 residues. Germline V lookup: CDR1 LNHDA, CDR2 SQIVND (reference sequence). CDR3 sequence reads: CASSLTGNYGYTF. The CDR3 region has the DNA TGTGCCAGTAGTCTAACAGGGAACTATGGCTACACCTTC.

The V and J genes are TRBV4-1 and TRBJ1-5; D uncertain. Between the trimmed V and J ends, which lost 3 bases and 7 bases, there was a span of 16 bases. Germline CDR1 and CDR2: MGHRA and YSYEKL. The CDR3 runs to 15 residues. The CDR3 region is CASSQNIWAEQPQHF. CDR3 nucleotide sequence: TGCGCCAGCAGCCAGAATATCTGGGCGGAGCAGCCCCAGCATTTT.

J is TRBJ2-7 and V is TRBV14; no firm D call. CDR3 length: 13 amino acids. The germline V and J ends were trimmed by 0 bases and 6 bases, with 9 bases remaining between them. CDR1 is SGHDN and CDR2 is FVKESK in the germline V gene. CDR3 DNA sequence: TGTGCCAGCAGCCAAGATATGGGGTCCGAGCAGTACTTC. Encoded protein: CASSQDMGSEQYF.

This chain uses TRBV7-2 with TRBJ2-5; the match to TRBD1 covers 9 bases. The ends lost 6 bases at V and 2 bases at J; junction bases unmatched: 13. There are 17 residues in the CDR3. Per the germline V gene, CDR1 is SGHTA and CDR2 is FQGNSA. CDR3 nucleotide sequence: TGTGCCAGCAGTTTTCTGTCCCTCGGGACAGGGCAAGAGACCCAGTACTTC. Residues: CASSFLSLGTGQETQYF.

This clone was observed a few times. The chain employs TRBV30 and TRBJ2-2, with 13 bases matching TRBD2. The CDR3 loop spans 14 amino acids. CDR1 and CDR2 (germline): GTSNPN, SVGIG (reference sequence). Unmatched junction bases numbered 6, after V lost 7 bases and J lost 7 bases. The CDR3: CAYRLAGGIGELFF. The DNA of the CDR3 is TGTGCCTACCGACTAGCGGGGGGTATCGGGGAGCTGTTTTTT.

This sequence joins TRBV11-3 and TRBJ2-1, with TRBD1 matching over 10 bases. V trimming: 5 bases; J trimming: 8 bases; junction bases outside the gene matches: 9. The germline gives CDR1 SGHNT, CDR2 YENEEA. The CDR3 is 15 residues long. CDR3 region: CASSPRDRGGHEQFF. The CDR3 DNA sequence: TGTGCCAGCAGCCCGCGGGACAGGGGCGGCCATGAGCAGTTCTTC.